These T cell receptor beta chains were read from a single sample in a study of blood T cell repertoires in COVID-19. Some clones are missing from TCRdb's copy, which holds only in-frame ones; the method was immunoSEQ multiplex PCR. The repertoire holds some 350,000 clones, 87% seen once, with more than 5% in the top ten. The specimen was peripheral blood. Receptors originate from a woman between 45 and 60 years old with COVID-19, enrolled during active disease. Both conserved end residues are part of each CDR3. The D gene is left open where the match is weak. Clone sizes are given selectively: once, few, many, or a class where the clone is expanded.

D gene,V gene,CDR3 length,J gene,clone size,CDR3 DNA,CDR3 protein
.,TRBV19,16,TRBJ1-5,.,TGTGCCAGTAGTATGGGGCAGGTCCTGAGCAATCAGCCCCAGCATTTT,CASSMGQVLSNQPQHF
.,TRBV7-3,14,TRBJ1-1,once,TGTGCCAGCACCCTCGGGGGTTCGAACACTGAAGCTTTCTTT,CASTLGGSNTEAFF
TRBD2,TRBV19,20,TRBJ2-1,.,TGTGCCAGTAGTATAGATCCGAGACTAGCGGAGGGGCGGCCCTACAATGAGCAGTTCTTC,CASSIDPRLAEGRPYNEQFF
TRBD1,TRBV5-4,15,TRBJ2-1,.,TGTGCCAGCAGCTTGGAAGGACAGGGGAACAATGAGCAGTTCTTC,CASSLEGQGNNEQFF
.,TRBV7-8,14,TRBJ1-2,.,TGTGCCAGCACTAAGACGGGACTGAAGTATGGCTACACCTTC,CASTKTGLKYGYTF
.,TRBV3-1/TRBV3-2,13,TRBJ2-7,.,TGTGCCAGCGCCGGGTTCCTCTCCTACGAGCAGTACTTC,CASAGFLSYEQYF
.,TRBV3-1/TRBV3-2,16,TRBJ2-1,.,TGTGCCAGCACCCAAGGTGCGGGCCGCTTCTACAATGAGCAGTTCTTC,CASTQGAGRFYNEQFF
.,TRBV13,11,TRBJ1-1,once,TGTGCCAGTACAGGCCTCGCTGAAGCTTTCTTT,CASTGLAEAFF
.,TRBV11-1,12,TRBJ2-3,.,TGTGCCAGCAGCCTGAGCACAGATACGCAGTATTTT,CASSLSTDTQYF
TRBD1,TRBV29-1,13,TRBJ2-7,.,TGCAGCGTAGGGGACAGGGGTTTTTACGAGCAGTACTTC,CSVGDRGFYEQYF
TRBD2,TRBV24-1,13,TRBJ2-1,.,TGTGCCACCGCGGGAGATCTATACAATGAGCAGTTCTTC,CATAGDLYNEQFF
.,TRBV9,15,TRBJ1-1,.,TGTGCCAGCAGCGTAGTTGGTTTCGGGAACACTGAAGCTTTCTTT,CASSVVGFGNTEAFF
.,TRBV5-1,19,TRBJ1-4,.,TGCGCCAGCAGCTTGAAGGGGATTGGTTTAGCGGCAACTAATGAAAAACTGTTTTTT,CASSLKGIGLAATNEKLFF
TRBD1,TRBV27,17,TRBJ1-5,.,TGTGCCAGCAGGCGAACGACCGGGACAGGGGGCACTCAGCCCCAGCATTTT,CASRRTTGTGGTQPQHF
.,TRBV7-9,14,TRBJ1-4,.,TGTGCCAGCAGCTTAGAATCGAACACTGAAAAACTGTTTTTT,CASSLESNTEKLFF
.,TRBV29-1,12,TRBJ1-1,once,TGCAGTGGCTCAGGTGGAAGGACTGAAGCTTTCTTT,CSGSGGRTEAFF
.,TRBV5-1,17,TRBJ1-3,.,TGCGCCAGCAGCTTGTCAGCACAGGCCAGCTCTGGAAACACCATATATTTT,CASSLSAQASSGNTIYF
TRBD1,TRBV7-6,17,TRBJ2-6,few,TGTGCCAGCAGCTTGGGGACAGGGGGCGCTGGGGCCAACGTCCTGACTTTC,CASSLGTGGAGANVLTF
.,TRBV4-2,14,TRBJ2-5,.,TGTGCCAGCAGCCAAGATCTGCGGCAAGAGACCCAGTACTTC,CASSQDLRQETQYF
TRBD1,TRBV18,18,TRBJ1-1,.,TGTGCCAGCTCACCACCGGGGGGACAGGGGGCCGGGAACACTGAAGCTTTCTTT,CASSPPGGQGAGNTEAFF
.,TRBV30,13,TRBJ1-2,.,TGTGCCTGGAAAGCCCCCGGGGGTGGTGGCTACACCTTC,CAWKAPGGGGYTF
.,TRBV25-1,15,TRBJ1-6,.,TGTGCCAGCAGTGAGGGGCAACGCTATAATTCACCCCTCCACTTT,CASSEGQRYNSPLHF